This TCR beta chain was retrieved from a study of blood T cell repertoires in COVID-19. Study context: The analysed material was cDNA or gDNA that came from T cells, B-cell-depleted T cells, or PBMCs.

Methods used by the authors: Amplification of reference gene primers was used by the study to estimate nucleated cell counts. Repertoires were generated with immunoSEQ multiplex PCR, while TCRdb's copy carries only in-frame clones and drops some. For V, J and clone size, that table is used; D and trimming come from the DNA. This sample yields over 120,000 clones, of which over 75% are seen a single time; roughly 45% belongs to the top ten. The length of the CDR3 is 14 residues. V was trimmed by 4 bases and J by 4 bases, leaving 12 bases between them. CDR1 SGHTA and CDR2 FQGTGA come from the germline V gene.

Source material: peripheral blood. The gene calls are TRBV7-3 and TRBJ2-3; D possibly corresponds to TRBD2 (6 bases). The origin of this receptor is a human donor in a cohort sampled during active COVID-19. CDR3 sequence: CASSSGGHPDTQYF. CDR3 coding DNA: TGTGCCAGCAGCTCCGGGGGTCATCCAGATACGCAGTATTTT.